Below, 11 T cell receptor beta chains from the same sample are listed, as sequenced in a study of a mutant IDH1 vaccine in newly diagnosed glioma. Measured with immunoSEQ multiplex PCR; TCRdb has only the in-frame clones, and not every one. The sample comprises tens of thousands of clones, 80% of which are singletons, and 6% to 6.5% rests with the top ten. These receptors' targets are unknown. As for time point: week 23, last vaccination. In every dose of vaccine, 300 ug of mutant IDH1 20-mer peptide was given alongside topical imiquimod. Sequenced here: PBMCs, sampled from a glioma patient whose treatment included an IDH1 peptide vaccine. The origin of the receptors is a man in his forties with glioma.

This clone was found once. As DNA, the CDR3 is TGCGCCAGCAGCCAAGAGACAAAGGATGAGCAGTTCTTC. Its translation: CASSQETKDEQFF. V and J are TRBV4-1 and TRBJ2-1; unclear D gene. Looked up from germline, CDR1 is MGHRA and CDR2 is YSYEKL. The CDR3 has 13 residues. The V and J ends lost 0 bases and 8 bases respectively, with 8 bases between them.

This rearrangement joins TRBV12-5 to TRBJ1-6, with 7 bases matching TRBD1. The V and J ends lost 7 bases and 8 bases, in that order; junction bases with no gene match: 8. This CDR3 is 14 amino acids long. Germline CDR1 is LGHNT and CDR2 is FRNRAP. CDR3 amino acids: CASAMTGSDSPLHF. CDR3 coding DNA: TGTGCTAGTGCCATGACAGGGTCGGATTCACCCCTCCACTTT.

The chain employs TRBV2 and TRBJ2-2; D is unclear. The CDR3 loop spans 14 amino acids. CDR1 is SNHLY, CDR2 FYNNEI, per germline. V dropped 5 bases and J dropped 3 bases, with 10 bases sitting between them. DNA of the CDR3: TGTGCCAGCAGTTCCGGACCCTACACCGGGGAGCTGTTTTTT. Its translation is CASSSGPYTGELFF.

This clone was observed once. This chain links TRBV25-1 with TRBJ1-1; D gene ambiguous. Germline CDR1 MGHDK, CDR2 SYGVNS. The CDR3 loop spans 15 amino acids. V lost 0 bases and J 3 bases, leaving 11 bases between the germline ends. The CDR3: CASSEYRDGDTEAFF. The CDR3 DNA is TGTGCCAGCAGTGAATATAGGGATGGGGACACTGAAGCTTTCTTT.

The genes are TRBV4-1 and TRBJ2-5, with TRBD2 as a possible D gene (6 bases). The germline gives CDR1 MGHRA, CDR2 YSYEKL. Trimming stripped 0 bases from V and 1 base from J, with 9 bases between. The CDR3 length is 15 residues. The CDR3 sequence is CASSQDGTRQETQYF. The DNA for the CDR3 is TGCGCCAGCAGCCAAGACGGGACTCGCCAAGAGACCCAGTACTTC.

The chain joins TRBV2 to TRBJ2-5; D is uncertain. From germline, CDR1 is SNHLY and CDR2 FYNNEI. Trimming pared 2 bases from V and 4 bases from J, leaving 8 bases between. This CDR3 spans 13 amino acids. The CDR3 sequence: CASSERAVETQYF. Written as DNA, the CDR3 is TGTGCCAGCAGTGAAAGGGCAGTAGAGACCCAGTACTTC. Full variable domain (outside the CDR3, taken from reference TRBV2 and TRBJ2-5): EPEVTQTPSHQVTQMGQEVILRCVPISNHLYFYWYRQILGQKVEFLVSFYNNEISEKSEIFDDQFSVERPDGSNFTLKIRSTKLEDSAMYFCASSERAVETQYFGPGTRLLVL.

This clone was seen once. The V call is TRBV5-5, the J call TRBJ2-7; D is tentatively TRBD1 or TRBD2 (5 bases each). The germline CDR1 and CDR2 sequences are SGHKS and YYEKEE (reference sequence). This CDR3 has 12 residues. The V end lost 4 bases, the J end lost 4 bases, and 9 bases lay between the germline ends. The CDR3 coding sequence is TGTGCCAGCAGCCCCGAGGGGTACGAGCAGTACTTC. Its translation is CASSPEGYEQYF.

The sample holds one count of this clone. V gene TRBV5-1 combines with J gene TRBJ2-7, with TRBD1 identical over 7 bases. V lost 4 bases and J lost 6; bases outside the gene matches: 4. This CDR3 contains 12 residues. In germline, CDR1 is SGHRS, CDR2 YFSETQ. Here the CDR3 DNA reads TGCGCCAGCAGCGTTGACAGGGCCGAGCAGTACTTC. Protein product: CASSVDRAEQYF.

The V call is TRBV29-1, the J call TRBJ2-5; D gene ambiguous. The V end was cut by 2 bases, the J end by 2 bases, with 6 bases between. The CDR3 consists of 12 residues. CDR1 is SQVTM and CDR2 is ANQGSEA in the germline V gene. The CDR3 sequence is CSVELEQETQYF. The CDR3 region has the DNA TGCAGCGTTGAATTGGAGCAAGAGACCCAGTACTTC. The full variable domain, its missing parts supplied by reference TRBV29-1 and TRBJ2-5, is SAVISQKPSRDICQRGTSLTIQCQVDSQVTMMFWYRQQPGQSLTLIATANQGSEATYESGFVIDKFPISRPNLTFSTLTVSNMSPEDSSIYLCSVELEQETQYFGPGTRLLVL.

The V gene is TRBV7-2, the J gene TRBJ2-2; 14 bases map to TRBD2. CDR1 and CDR2 from the germline V gene are SGHTA and FQGNSA. This CDR3 has 16 amino acids. V was clipped by 3 bases and J by 5 bases; unmatched bases: 2. The CDR3 nucleotides read TGTGCCAGCAGCTTGGGACTAGCGGGGGTAACCGGGGAGCTGTTTTTT. As protein: CASSLGLAGVTGELFF.

The sample holds a few counts of this clone. J is TRBJ1-1 and V is TRBV14, with D tentatively TRBD1 (6 bases). With 4 bases removed from V and 1 base from J, the gap between germline ends came to 13 bases. CDR1 and CDR2 from the germline V gene are SGHDN and FVKESK. The CDR3 is 15 amino acids. For the CDR3, the DNA is TGTGCCAGCAGCCCGGGGGGGCTAAGGAACACTGAAGCTTTCTTT. Translating gives CASSPGGLRNTEAFF.